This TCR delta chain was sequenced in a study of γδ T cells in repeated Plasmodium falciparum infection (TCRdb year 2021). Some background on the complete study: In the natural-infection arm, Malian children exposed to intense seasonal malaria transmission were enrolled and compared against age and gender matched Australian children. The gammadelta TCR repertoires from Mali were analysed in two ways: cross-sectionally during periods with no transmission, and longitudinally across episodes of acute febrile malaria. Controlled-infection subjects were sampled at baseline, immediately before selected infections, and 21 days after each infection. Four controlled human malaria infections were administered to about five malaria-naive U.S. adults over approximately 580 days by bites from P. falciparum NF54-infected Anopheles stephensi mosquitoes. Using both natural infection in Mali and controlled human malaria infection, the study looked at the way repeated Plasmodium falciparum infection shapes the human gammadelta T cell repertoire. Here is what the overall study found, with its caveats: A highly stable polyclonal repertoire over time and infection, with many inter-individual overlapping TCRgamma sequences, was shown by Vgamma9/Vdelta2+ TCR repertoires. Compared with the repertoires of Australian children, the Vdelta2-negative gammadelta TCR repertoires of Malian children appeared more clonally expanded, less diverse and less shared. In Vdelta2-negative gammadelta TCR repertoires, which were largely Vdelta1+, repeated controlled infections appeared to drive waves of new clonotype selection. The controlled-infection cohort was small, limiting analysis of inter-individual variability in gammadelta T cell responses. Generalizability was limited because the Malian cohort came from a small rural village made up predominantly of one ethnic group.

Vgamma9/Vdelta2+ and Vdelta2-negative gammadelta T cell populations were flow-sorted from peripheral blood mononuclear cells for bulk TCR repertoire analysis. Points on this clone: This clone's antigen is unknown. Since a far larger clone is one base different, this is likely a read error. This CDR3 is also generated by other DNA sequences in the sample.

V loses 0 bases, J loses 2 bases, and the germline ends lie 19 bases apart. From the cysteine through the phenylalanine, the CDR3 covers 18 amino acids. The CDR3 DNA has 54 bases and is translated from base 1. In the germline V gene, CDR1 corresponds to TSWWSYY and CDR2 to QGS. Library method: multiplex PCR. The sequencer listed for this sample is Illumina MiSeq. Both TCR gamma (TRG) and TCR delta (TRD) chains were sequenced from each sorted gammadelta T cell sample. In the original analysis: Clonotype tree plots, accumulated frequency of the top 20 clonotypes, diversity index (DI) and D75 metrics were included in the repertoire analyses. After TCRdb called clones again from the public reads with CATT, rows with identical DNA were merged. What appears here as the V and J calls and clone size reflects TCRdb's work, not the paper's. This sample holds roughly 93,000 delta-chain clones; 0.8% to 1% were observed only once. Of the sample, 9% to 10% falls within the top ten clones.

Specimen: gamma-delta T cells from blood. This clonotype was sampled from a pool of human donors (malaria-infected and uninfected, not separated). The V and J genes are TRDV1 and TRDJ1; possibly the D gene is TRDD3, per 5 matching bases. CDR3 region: CALGELAIPRGPTDKLIF. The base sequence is TGTGCTCTTGGGGAACTAGCTATCCCCCGGGGACCTACCGATAAACTCATCTTT.